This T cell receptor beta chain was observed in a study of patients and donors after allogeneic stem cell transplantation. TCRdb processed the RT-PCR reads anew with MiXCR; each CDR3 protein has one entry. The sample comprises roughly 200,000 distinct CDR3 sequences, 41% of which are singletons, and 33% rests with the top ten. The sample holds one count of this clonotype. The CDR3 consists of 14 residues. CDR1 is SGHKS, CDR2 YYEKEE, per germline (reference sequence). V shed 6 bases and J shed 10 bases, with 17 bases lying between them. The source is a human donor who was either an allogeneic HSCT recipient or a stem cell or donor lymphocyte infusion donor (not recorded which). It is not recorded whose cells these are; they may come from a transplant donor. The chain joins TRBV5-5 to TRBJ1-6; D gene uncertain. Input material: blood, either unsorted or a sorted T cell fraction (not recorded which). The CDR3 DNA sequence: TGTGCCAGCACTGGGTCCCAAGAGGGATCACCCCTCCACTTT. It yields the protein CASTGSQEGSPLHF.